This T cell receptor beta chain was sequenced during a study of cytomegalovirus exposure and HLA in healthy donors. General observations from the study: In vitro data verified three CMV-associated chains as specific for CMV antigens. TCR sequences were mostly rare, though some public TCRs occurred in many donors. There were 150 to 200 TCR beta chains listed as cytomegalovirus-associated.

The data were produced by immunoSEQ multiplex PCR, yet TCRdb's version contains in-frame clones alone and is incomplete. The sample records 55,000 to 80,000 clones, about 95% being singletons. Note on this clone: Its cognate antigen is unknown.

CDR1 is MNHEY and CDR2 is SMNVEV in the germline V gene (reference sequence). This CDR3 has 13 amino acids. V was trimmed by 2 bases and J by 7 bases, leaving 11 bases between them. The TCR was taken from a man aged 18-30 years in good health and CMV-seronegative. Sequencing was done on a sample of PBMCs. The rearrangement uses TRBV27 and TRBJ1-2; no clear D gene. The CDR3 DNA follows: TGTGCCAGCAGTTTAGGGGTCAGCGGTGGCTACACCTTC. Translated: CASSLGVSGGYTF.